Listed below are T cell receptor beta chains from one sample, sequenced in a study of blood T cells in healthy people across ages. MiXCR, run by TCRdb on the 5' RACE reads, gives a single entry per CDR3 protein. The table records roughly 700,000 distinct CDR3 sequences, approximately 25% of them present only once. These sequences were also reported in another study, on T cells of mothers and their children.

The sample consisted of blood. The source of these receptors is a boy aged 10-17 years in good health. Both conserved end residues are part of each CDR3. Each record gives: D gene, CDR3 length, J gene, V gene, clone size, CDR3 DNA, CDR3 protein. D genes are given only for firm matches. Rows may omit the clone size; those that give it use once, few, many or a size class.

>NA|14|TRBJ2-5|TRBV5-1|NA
TGCGCCAGCAGCTTGGAAGGTAGCGTCGAGACCCAGTACTTC
CASSLEGSVETQYF
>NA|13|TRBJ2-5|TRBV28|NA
TGTGCCAGCAGTTTAAGTCAGGGAAAGACCCAGTACTTC
CASSLSQGKTQYF
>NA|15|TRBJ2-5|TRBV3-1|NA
TGTGCCAGCAGCCAGATGGCTGCTGTCCAAGAGACCCAGTACTTC
CASSQMAAVQETQYF
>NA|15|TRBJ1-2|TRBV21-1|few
TGTGCCAGCAGCAGAGGACGGCAGGGGTACCATGGCTACACCTTC
CASSRGRQGYHGYTF
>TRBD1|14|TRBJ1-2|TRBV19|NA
TGTGCCAGTAAATACACAGGGGACCTCTATGGCTACACCTTC
CASKYTGDLYGYTF
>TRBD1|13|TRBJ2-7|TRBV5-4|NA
TGTGCCAGCAGCGGGGGACAGCTCCACGAGCAGTACTTC
CASSGGQLHEQYF
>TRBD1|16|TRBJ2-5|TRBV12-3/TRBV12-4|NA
TGTGCCAGCAGTGATACCGGGACAGGGGGATCAGAGACCCAGTACTTC
CASSDTGTGGSETQYF
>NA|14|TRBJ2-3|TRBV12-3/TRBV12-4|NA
TGTGCCAGCAGACCGGGACTGAGCACAGATGCGCAGTATTTT
CASRPGLSTDAQYF
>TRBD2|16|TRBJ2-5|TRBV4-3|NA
TGCGCCAGCAGCCCCAGCGGGGGGCCCGACCAAGAGACCCAGTACTTC
CASSPSGGPDQETQYF
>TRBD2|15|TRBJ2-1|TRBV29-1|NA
TGCAGCGTGACTAGCGGGAGGGAAACCTACAATGAGCAGTTCTTC
CSVTSGRETYNEQFF
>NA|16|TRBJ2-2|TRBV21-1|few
TGTGCCAGCAGCAAAAGGGACAGAACCTCCACCGGGGAGCTGTTTTTT
CASSKRDRTSTGELFF